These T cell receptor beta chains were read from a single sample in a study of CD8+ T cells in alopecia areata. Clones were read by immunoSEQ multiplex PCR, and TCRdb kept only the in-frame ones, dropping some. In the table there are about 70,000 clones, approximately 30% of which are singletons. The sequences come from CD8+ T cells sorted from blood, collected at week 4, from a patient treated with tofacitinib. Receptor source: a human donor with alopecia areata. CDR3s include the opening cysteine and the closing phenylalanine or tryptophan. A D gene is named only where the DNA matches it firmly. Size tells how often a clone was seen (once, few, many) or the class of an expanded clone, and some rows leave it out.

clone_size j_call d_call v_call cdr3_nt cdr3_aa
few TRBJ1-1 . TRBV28 TGTGCCAGCAGTAATCCGGGCTTCCCAGAAGCTTTCTTT CASSNPGFPEAFF
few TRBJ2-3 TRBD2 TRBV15 TGTGCCACCAGCATGAGGCGGGAGCGGGCAGATACGCAGTATTTT CATSMRRERADTQYF
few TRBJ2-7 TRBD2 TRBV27 TGTGCCAGCATGGGTAGCGGGGACTACGAGCAGTACTTC CASMGSGDYEQYF
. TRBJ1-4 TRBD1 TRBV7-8 TGTGCCAGCAGCGCCCGGGACAGGGGAACTAATGAAAAACTGTTTTTT CASSARDRGTNEKLFF
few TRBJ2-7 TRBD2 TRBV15 TGTGCCACCAGCAGCCGTACTAGCGGGATTAACGAGCAGTACTTC CATSSRTSGINEQYF
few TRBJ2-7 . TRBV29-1 TGCAGCGTTCAGGAGCTCGGGGAGCAGTACTTC CSVQELGEQYF
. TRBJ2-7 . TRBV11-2 TGTGCCAGCAGCGCGGGTTACGAGCAGTACTTC CASSAGYEQYF
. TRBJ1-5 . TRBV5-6 TGTGCCAGCAGCTTGGATGGTGTATATCAGCCCCAGCATTTT CASSLDGVYQPQHF
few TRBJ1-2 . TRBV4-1 TGCGCCAGCAGCCAAGATGTCGCGTATGGCTACACCTTC CASSQDVAYGYTF
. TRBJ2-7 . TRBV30 TGTGCCTGGAGCCCGCTACGCAACGAGCAGTACTTC CAWSPLRNEQYF
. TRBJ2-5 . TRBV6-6 TGTGCCAGCAGTCGACCACGAGTGGAGACCCAGTACTTC CASSRPRVETQYF
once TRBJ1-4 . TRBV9 TGTGCCAGCAGCGTGGAGGGAACTGGCGAAAAACTGTTTTTT CASSVEGTGEKLFF
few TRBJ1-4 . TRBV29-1 TGCAGCGCCTTCCTCGAAAAACTGTTTTTT CSAFLEKLFF
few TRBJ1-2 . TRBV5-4 TGTGCCAGCAGCCAAGATAAAACAGGGCTTTTGGATGGCTACACCTTC CASSQDKTGLLDGYTF
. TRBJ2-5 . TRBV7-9 TGTGCCACAACAAGAGACGGAGGTGATGAGACCCAGTACTTC CATTRDGGDETQYF
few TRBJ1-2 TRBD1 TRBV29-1 TGCAGCGTTGAAGATCTTGGGACAGGGGCGGGCGGCTACACCTTC CSVEDLGTGAGGYTF
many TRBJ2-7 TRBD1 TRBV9 TGTGCCAGCAGCGAGGGGACAGGGGACGAGCAGTACTTC CASSEGTGDEQYF
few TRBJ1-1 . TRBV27 TGTGCCAGCAGTCCAATGGCAGGGAACACTGAAGCTTTCTTT CASSPMAGNTEAFF